This T cell receptor (beta chain) was sequenced during a study of blood T cell repertoires in COVID-19. TCRdb's table, derived via immunoSEQ multiplex PCR, lists solely in-frame clones and lacks some. The sample yields about 100,000 clones, around 88% seen once. Germline V CDR1 and CDR2: SGHRS, YFSETQ. The CDR3 length is 14 residues. With 0 bases removed from V and 1 base from J, the gap between germline ends came to 6 bases. This clonotype originated in a man older than 75 with acute or convalescent COVID-19. Sequenced: peripheral blood. The J gene is TRBJ2-3, the V gene TRBV5-1, with D possibly being TRBD2 (5 bases). The CDR3 bases are TGCGCCAGCAGCTTGGTACTAGGCACAGATACGCAGTATTTT. This codes for CASSLVLGTDTQYF.